This is a list of T cell receptor beta chains from one sample in a study of shared clonotypes between healthy human individuals. This table comes from immunoSEQ multiplex PCR, and its TCRdb copy is limited to in-frame clones, with some not included. Among about 110,000 clones, around 68% were seen once, and the ten largest hold approximately 23%. Sequencing was performed on memory CD8+ T cells sorted from blood. The receptors shown here come from a woman aged 30 to 39 in good health. CDR3s include the opening cysteine and the closing phenylalanine or tryptophan. Each record gives: D gene, J gene, V gene, clone size, CDR3 protein, CDR3 DNA. A D gene is named only where the DNA matches it firmly. Clone size, where shown, is once, few, many, or a class for clones that have expanded.

NA,TRBJ2-7,TRBV29-1,NA,CSVGSYEQYF,TGCAGCGTTGGGAGCTACGAGCAGTACTTC
NA,TRBJ2-1,TRBV9,NA,CASSVSWATEQFF,TGTGCCAGCAGCGTATCGTGGGCAACTGAGCAGTTCTTC
TRBD2,TRBJ2-5,TRBV15,NA,CATSSDLAGEGETQYF,TGTGCCACCAGCAGCGATCTAGCGGGAGAGGGCGAGACCCAGTACTTC
NA,TRBJ2-7,TRBV6-5,NA,CASSYSRSYSYEQYF,TGTGCCAGCAGTTACTCGAGGTCATACTCCTACGAGCAGTACTTC
TRBD1,TRBJ1-5,TRBV18,NA,CASSPADRPLRDQPQHF,TGTGCCAGCTCACCCGCGGACAGGCCCTTAAGAGATCAGCCCCAGCATTTT
TRBD1,TRBJ2-7,TRBV27,medium-sized,CASSLSGTGYEQYF,TGTGCCAGCAGTTTATCTGGGACAGGCTACGAGCAGTACTTC
NA,TRBJ2-7,TRBV5-1,few,CASSPGVEQYF,TGCGCCAGCAGCCCCGGGGTCGAGCAGTACTTC
NA,TRBJ2-2,TRBV25-1,NA,CASSEGTGELFF,TGTGCCAGCAGTGAAGGAACCGGGGAGCTGTTTTTT
NA,TRBJ1-4,TRBV15,NA,CATRDSSNEKLFF,TGTGCCACCCGAGACAGTTCTAATGAAAAACTGTTTTTT
NA,TRBJ2-7,TRBV5-1,NA,CASSFNSIYEQYF,TGCGCCAGCAGCTTCAACAGCATCTACGAGCAGTACTTC
TRBD2,TRBJ2-7,TRBV7-8,many,CASSPASGRFHEQYF,TGTGCCAGCAGCCCGGCTAGCGGGAGGTTCCACGAGCAGTACTTC